This T cell receptor beta chain was sequenced in a study of T cell responses to AZD1222 COVID-19 vaccine. General study results and limits: Unmutated variant regions are reportedly the target of nearly half of TCRs that are spike-specific. Possibly, clonal diversity was underestimated; donors were largely white British and included more females.

Germline CDR1 reads KGHSH; CDR2 reads LQKENI. V lost 3 bases, J lost 1 base, and 3 bases stayed unmatched. The CDR3 runs 14 residues. The table came from immunoSEQ multiplex PCR; TCRdb's copy has only in-frame clones and leaves some out. The data contain roughly 140,000 clones, around 90% of them singletons. With regard to this clone: The antigen is not known.

The sequences come from peripheral blood, collected 28 days after the second AZD1222 dose. The TCR sequence derives from an adult who received the AZD1222 COVID-19 vaccine. The gene calls are TRBV18 and TRBJ2-7, with 7 bases matching TRBD2. The CDR3 coding sequence is TGTGCCAGCTCACCTGGCGGGGGATCCTACGAGCAGTACTTC. This sequence encodes CASSPGGGSYEQYF. Together with reference TRBV18 and TRBJ2-7, the CDR3 gives the full variable domain: NAGVMQNPRHLVRRRGQEARLRCSPMKGHSHVYWYRQLPEEGLKFMVYLQKENIIDESGMPKERFSAEFPKEGPSILRIQQVVRGDSAAYFCASSPGGGSYEQYFGPGTRLTVT.